The rows below give T cell receptor beta chains drawn from one sample of a study of blood T cell repertoires in COVID-19. TCRdb keeps only in-frame clones here, not all; method: immunoSEQ multiplex PCR. Found here are about 200,000 clones, roughly 88% of them singletons; the top ten hold roughly a sixth. Sequencing used peripheral blood. Receptor source: a man aged 50-59 years with COVID-19, enrolled during active disease. Each CDR3 is given with its conserved first and last residue. Fields, in order: J gene, clone size, V gene, D gene, CDR3 protein, CDR3 DNA. D genes are given only for firm matches. Size values are once, few and many counts, or a class for expanded clones, and some rows have none.

>TRBJ1-1|-|TRBV19|-
CASSILGGSTEAFF
TGTGCCAGTAGTATACTAGGAGGGAGCACTGAAGCTTTCTTT
>TRBJ2-2|-|TRBV3-1/TRBV3-2|-
CASSQDRDSSNTGELFF
TGTGCCAGCAGCCAAGACCGGGATAGCTCGAACACCGGGGAGCTGTTTTTT
>TRBJ2-7|-|TRBV5-6|-
CASSWRETLTYEQYF
TGTGCCAGCAGTTGGCGAGAGACTTTAACCTACGAGCAGTACTTC
>TRBJ2-5|-|TRBV3-1/TRBV3-2|-
CASSLYASGTQYF
TGTGCCAGCAGCCTCTATGCCTCGGGGACCCAGTACTTC
>TRBJ2-3|once|TRBV2|TRBD2
CASSESGTEYF
TGTGCCAGCAGTGAAAGCGGGACCGAGTATTTT
>TRBJ1-6|-|TRBV30|TRBD1
CAWSVRTGSNSPLHF
TGTGCCTGGAGTGTTAGGACAGGGAGTAATTCACCCCTCCACTTT
>TRBJ2-3|-|TRBV20-1|-
CSARVQDTQYF
TGCAGTGCTAGAGTACAGGATACGCAGTATTTT
>TRBJ1-5|-|TRBV7-9|-
CASSLDHRQPQHF
TGTGCCAGCAGCTTAGACCACAGACAGCCCCAGCATTTT
>TRBJ2-1|-|TRBV7-8|TRBD2
CASSLSGLAYDEQFF
TGTGCCAGCAGCTTAAGCGGACTAGCCTACGATGAGCAGTTCTTC
>TRBJ1-1|-|TRBV3-1/TRBV3-2|TRBD1
CASSQGTGGVNTEAFF
TGTGCCAGCAGCCAAGGGACAGGGGGCGTGAACACTGAAGCTTTCTTT
>TRBJ2-5|-|TRBV5-1|-
CASSWGLQGSETQYF
TGCGCCAGCAGCTGGGGGCTACAGGGTTCGGAGACCCAGTACTTC
>TRBJ1-2|once|TRBV9|TRBD1
CASSVGQGRGGYTF
TGTGCCAGCAGCGTAGGACAGGGAAGGGGTGGCTACACCTTC
>TRBJ2-1|-|TRBV11-2|-
CASSPRSRDNNEQFF
TGTGCCAGCAGCCCCCGCAGCCGAGACAACAATGAGCAGTTCTTC
>TRBJ1-3|-|TRBV16|TRBD1
CASSEQGVTGNTIYF
TGTGCCAGCAGCGAACAGGGGGTGACTGGAAACACCATATATTTT
>TRBJ1-3|-|TRBV3-1/TRBV3-2|TRBD1
CASSQAGTGSGNTIYF
TGTGCCAGCAGCCAGGCCGGGACAGGGTCTGGAAACACCATATATTTT
>TRBJ1-2|-|TRBV9|-
CASSETGAYGYTF
TGTGCCAGCAGCGAGACAGGAGCTTATGGCTACACCTTC
>TRBJ2-1|-|TRBV29-1|TRBD2
CSVGGLAGRSYNEQFF
TGCAGCGTAGGGGGACTAGCGGGGCGCTCCTACAATGAGCAGTTCTTC
>TRBJ2-3|few|TRBV10-3|TRBD2
CAISGGTTSTDTQYF
TGTGCCATCAGCGGGGGGACCACTAGCACAGATACGCAGTATTTT
>TRBJ2-4|-|TRBV19|TRBD2
CASRPGGDWEYF
TGTGCCAGTAGGCCGGGGGGGGACTGGGAGTACTTC
>TRBJ2-1|few|TRBV19|TRBD2
CASNLAGGLEQFF
TGTGCCAGTAATCTAGCGGGAGGGCTTGAGCAGTTCTTC
>TRBJ2-5|once|TRBV6-5|-
CASSQNRGGETQYF
TGTGCCAGCAGTCAAAACAGGGGGGGGGAGACCCAGTACTTC
>TRBJ2-1|-|TRBV4-3|-
CASSRLTGDNLFDNEQFF
TGCGCCAGCAGCCGATTAACCGGGGACAATCTTTTTGACAATGAGCAGTTCTTC
>TRBJ2-3|-|TRBV7-3|-
CASSVTRGEDTQYF
TGTGCCAGCAGCGTGACTAGAGGAGAGGATACGCAGTATTTT
>TRBJ2-4|-|TRBV12-3/TRBV12-4|TRBD2
CASSFKGGYIQYF
TGTGCCAGCAGTTTTAAGGGAGGGTACATTCAGTACTTC
>TRBJ2-1|-|TRBV7-2|TRBD2
CASSRGGGYNEQFF
TGTGCCAGCAGTCGGGGGGGCGGCTACAATGAGCAGTTCTTC
>TRBJ2-3|-|TRBV10-3|TRBD1
CAISPDRVTDTQYF
TGTGCCATCAGCCCGGACAGGGTAACGGATACGCAGTATTTT
>TRBJ2-5|-|TRBV24-1|TRBD2
CATSDSLTSGGAPGETQYF
TGTGCCACCAGTGATTCCCTGACTAGCGGGGGCGCCCCGGGAGAGACCCAGTACTTC
>TRBJ2-1|-|TRBV14|TRBD1
CASSHPGQHYNEQFF
TGTGCCAGCAGCCACCCGGGACAGCACTACAATGAGCAGTTCTTC
>TRBJ1-1|few|TRBV7-9|TRBD1
CASRATGGNEAFF
TGTGCCAGCAGAGCCACAGGGGGCAATGAAGCTTTCTTT
>TRBJ2-2|-|TRBV6-6|-
CASSRGPNTGELFF
TGTGCCAGCAGCAGGGGTCCGAACACCGGGGAGCTGTTTTTT
>TRBJ2-3|-|TRBV21-1|-
CASSPQGFGLAGGAPSDTQYF
TGTGCCAGCAGCCCCCAAGGATTCGGACTAGCGGGAGGGGCACCATCAGATACGCAGTATTTT
>TRBJ2-6|-|TRBV7-2|-
CASSWATSGANVLTF
TGTGCCAGCAGTTGGGCTACCTCTGGGGCCAACGTCCTGACTTTC
>TRBJ2-1|-|TRBV28|-
CASSPGVGGSYNEQFF
TGTGCCAGCAGTCCTGGTGTAGGGGGATCCTACAATGAGCAGTTCTTC
>TRBJ2-7|-|TRBV9|TRBD2
CASSPTVRTSFGSYEQYF
TGTGCCAGCAGCCCTACAGTGCGGACTAGCTTTGGCTCCTACGAGCAGTACTTC
>TRBJ2-1|-|TRBV29-1|TRBD2
CSGRKAGGLLNEQFF
TGCAGCGGGAGAAAAGCGGGGGGGCTTTTAAATGAGCAGTTCTTC
>TRBJ2-1|-|TRBV6-4|TRBD2
CASSRTSGGVDNEQFF
TGTGCCAGCAGTCGAACTAGCGGGGGGGTTGATAATGAGCAGTTCTTC
>TRBJ2-7|-|TRBV5-1|TRBD2
CASSLSSGSDEQYF
TGCGCCAGCAGCTTATCTAGCGGGAGTGACGAGCAGTACTTC
>TRBJ1-5|-|TRBV5-8|TRBD1
CASSWLTGEKGQPQHF
TGTGCCAGCAGCTGGTTGACAGGGGAGAAGGGTCAGCCCCAGCATTTT
>TRBJ1-5|-|TRBV16|-
CASSQWGLQPQHF
TGTGCCAGCAGCCAATGGGGGCTTCAGCCCCAGCATTTT
>TRBJ2-7|-|TRBV27|-
CASRTHGGSDEQYF
TGTGCCAGCAGGACCCACGGGGGATCCGACGAGCAGTACTTC
>TRBJ1-5|few|TRBV4-2|-
CASSQDGARNPSYNQPQHF
TGTGCCAGCAGCCAAGATGGAGCACGAAACCCCTCATACAATCAGCCCCAGCATTTT
>TRBJ1-2|-|TRBV11-2|-
CASSLERGRNYGYTF
TGTGCCAGCAGCTTAGAACGAGGAAGAAACTATGGCTACACCTTC
>TRBJ2-7|-|TRBV11-1|TRBD1
CASSLASGGEQYF
TGTGCCAGCAGCTTAGCCTCAGGGGGAGAGCAGTACTTC
>TRBJ1-4|-|TRBV29-1|-
CSAPKGGPNEKLFF
TGCAGCGCTCCTAAAGGGGGACCGAATGAAAAACTGTTTTTT
>TRBJ2-7|-|TRBV5-1|-
CASSLIQGHEQYF
TGCGCCAGCAGCTTGATACAGGGCCACGAGCAGTACTTC
>TRBJ2-3|-|TRBV10-3|-
CAISVGGGLTDTQYF
TGTGCCATCAGTGTGGGCGGGGGCCTCACAGATACGCAGTATTTT